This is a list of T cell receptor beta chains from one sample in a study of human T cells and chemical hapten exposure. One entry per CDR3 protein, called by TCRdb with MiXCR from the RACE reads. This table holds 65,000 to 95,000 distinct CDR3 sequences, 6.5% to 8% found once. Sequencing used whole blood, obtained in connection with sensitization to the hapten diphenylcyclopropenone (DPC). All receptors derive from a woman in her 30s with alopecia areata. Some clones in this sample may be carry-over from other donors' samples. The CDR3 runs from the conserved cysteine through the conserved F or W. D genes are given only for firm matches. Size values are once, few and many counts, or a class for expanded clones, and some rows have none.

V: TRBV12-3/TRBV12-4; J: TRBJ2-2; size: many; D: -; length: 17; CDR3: CASSFWSFADSSGELFF; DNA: TGTGCCAGCAGTTTTTGGTCATTTGCGGACTCATCCGGGGAGCTGTTTTTT
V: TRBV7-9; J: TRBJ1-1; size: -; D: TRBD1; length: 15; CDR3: CASRAPGTGNTEAFF; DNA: TGTGCCAGCAGAGCTCCCGGGACAGGGAACACTGAAGCTTTCTTT
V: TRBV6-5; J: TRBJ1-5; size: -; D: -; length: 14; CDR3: CASSYASSNQPQHF; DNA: TGTGCCAGCAGTTACGCGTCATCGAATCAGCCCCAGCATTTT
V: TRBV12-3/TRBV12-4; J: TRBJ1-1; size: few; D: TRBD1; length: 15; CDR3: CASSSYNRGSTEAFF; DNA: TGTGCCAGCAGTTCCTATAACAGGGGTTCCACTGAAGCTTTCTTT
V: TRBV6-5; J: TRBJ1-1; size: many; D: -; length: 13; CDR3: CASSLVLSTEAFF; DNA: TGTGCCAGCAGCCTGGTCCTAAGCACTGAAGCTTTCTTT
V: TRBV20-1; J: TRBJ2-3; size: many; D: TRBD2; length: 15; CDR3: CSARRLAGGTDTQYF; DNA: TGCAGTGCTAGAAGACTAGCGGGGGGCACAGATACGCAGTATTTT
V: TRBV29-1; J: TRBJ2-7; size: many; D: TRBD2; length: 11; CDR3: CSVGTGGEQYF; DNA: TGCAGCGTTGGTACGGGGGGCGAGCAGTACTTC
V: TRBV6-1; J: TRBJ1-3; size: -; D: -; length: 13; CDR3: CASRTLGGNTIYF; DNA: TGTGCCAGCAGAACGCTAGGTGGAAACACCATATATTTT
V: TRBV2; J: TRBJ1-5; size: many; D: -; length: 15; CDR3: CASRDELTDNQPQHF; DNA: TGTGCCAGCAGAGACGAACTGACAGATAATCAGCCCCAGCATTTT
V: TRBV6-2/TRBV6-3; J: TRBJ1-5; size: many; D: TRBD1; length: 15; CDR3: CASSWTGRNNQPQHF; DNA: TGTGCCAGCAGCTGGACAGGGAGAAACAATCAGCCCCAGCATTTT
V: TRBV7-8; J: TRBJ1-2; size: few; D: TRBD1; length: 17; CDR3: CASSSTPDRAWGYGYTF; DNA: TGTGCCAGCAGCTCGACTCCTGACAGGGCGTGGGGCTATGGCTACACCTTC
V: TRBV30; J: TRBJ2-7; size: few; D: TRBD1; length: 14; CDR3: CAWKGQGSNYEQYF; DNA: TGTGCCTGGAAGGGACAGGGATCTAACTACGAGCAGTACTTC
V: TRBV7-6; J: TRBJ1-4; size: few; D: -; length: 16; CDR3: CASSSQARATNEKLFF; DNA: TGTGCCAGCAGCTCACAGGCCAGAGCAACTAATGAAAAACTGTTTTTT
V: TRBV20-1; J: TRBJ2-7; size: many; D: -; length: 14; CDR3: CSARVKRFSYEQYF; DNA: TGCAGTGCTAGAGTTAAGCGGTTCTCCTACGAGCAGTACTTC
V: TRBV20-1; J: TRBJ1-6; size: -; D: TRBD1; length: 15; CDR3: CSARNRQGNYSPLHF; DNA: TGCAGTGCTAGAAACAGACAGGGGAACTATTCACCCCTCCACTTT
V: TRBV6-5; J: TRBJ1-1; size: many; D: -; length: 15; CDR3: CASSRGRKTNTEAFF; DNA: TGTGCCAGCTCTAGGGGGAGGAAGACCAACACTGAAGCTTTCTTT
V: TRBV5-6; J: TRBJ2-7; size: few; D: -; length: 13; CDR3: CASSPIDSYEQYF; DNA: TGTGCCAGCAGCCCCATCGACAGCTACGAGCAGTACTTC
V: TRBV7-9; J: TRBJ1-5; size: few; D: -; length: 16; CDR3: CASSITDGSMNQPQHF; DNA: TGTGCCAGCAGCATTACCGACGGCAGCATGAATCAGCCCCAGCATTTT
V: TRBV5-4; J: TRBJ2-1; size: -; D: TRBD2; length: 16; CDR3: CASSFGVKGLAGEQFF; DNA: TGTGCCAGCAGCTTCGGAGTTAAGGGACTAGCGGGTGAGCAGTTCTTC
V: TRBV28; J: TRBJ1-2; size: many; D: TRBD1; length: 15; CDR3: CASSSRTGDSYGYTF; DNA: TGTGCCAGCAGTTCCCGGACAGGGGACAGCTATGGCTACACCTTC
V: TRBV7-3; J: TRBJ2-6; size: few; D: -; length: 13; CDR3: CASSFFGANVLTF; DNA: TGTGCCAGCAGCTTCTTCGGGGCCAACGTCCTGACTTTC
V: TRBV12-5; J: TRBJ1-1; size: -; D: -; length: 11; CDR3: CASGRGTEAFF; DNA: TGTGCTAGTGGTAGAGGCACTGAAGCTTTCTTT
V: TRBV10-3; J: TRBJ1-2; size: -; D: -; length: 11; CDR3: CPHQWGAGSTF; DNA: -
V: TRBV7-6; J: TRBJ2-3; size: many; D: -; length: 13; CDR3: CASSSGRLNTQYF; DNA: TGTGCCAGCAGCTCAGGTCGGCTGAATACGCAGTATTTT
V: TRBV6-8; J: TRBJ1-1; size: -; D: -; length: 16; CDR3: CASIATIQPPGTEAFF; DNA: TGTGCCAGCATCGCGACTATCCAACCACCGGGCACTGAAGCTTTCTTT
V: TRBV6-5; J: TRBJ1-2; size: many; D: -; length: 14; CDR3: CASSYGDLSYGYTF; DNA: TGTGCCAGCAGTTACGGGGATTTAAGCTATGGCTACACCTTC